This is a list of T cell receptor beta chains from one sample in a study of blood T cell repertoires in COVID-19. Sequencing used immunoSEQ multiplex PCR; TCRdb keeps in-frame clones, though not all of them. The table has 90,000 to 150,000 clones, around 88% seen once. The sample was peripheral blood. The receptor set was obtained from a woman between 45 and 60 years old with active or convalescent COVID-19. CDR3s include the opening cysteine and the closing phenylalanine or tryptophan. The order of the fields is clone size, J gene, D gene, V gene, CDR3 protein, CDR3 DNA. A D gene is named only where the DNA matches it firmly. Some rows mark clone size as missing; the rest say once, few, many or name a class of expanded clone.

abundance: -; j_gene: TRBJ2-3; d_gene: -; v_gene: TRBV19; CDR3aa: CASSMTADTQYF; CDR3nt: TGTGCCAGTAGTATGACAGCAGATACGCAGTATTTT
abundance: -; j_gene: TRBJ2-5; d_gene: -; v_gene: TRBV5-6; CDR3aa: CASSPVGLRQETQYF; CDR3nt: TGTGCCAGCAGCCCGGTTGGACTACGCCAAGAGACCCAGTACTTC
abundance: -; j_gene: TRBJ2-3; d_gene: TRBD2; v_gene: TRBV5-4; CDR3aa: CASSLIGRAGGDTQYF; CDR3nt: TGTGCCAGCAGCTTGATCGGGAGGGCCGGAGGGGATACGCAGTATTTT
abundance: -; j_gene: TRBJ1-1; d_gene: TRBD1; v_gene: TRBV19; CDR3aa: CASSIAGTVDEAFF; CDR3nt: TGTGCCAGTAGTATTGCCGGGACAGTAGACGAAGCTTTCTTT
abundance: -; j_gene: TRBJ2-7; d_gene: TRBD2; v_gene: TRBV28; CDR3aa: CASNLRTSHEQYF; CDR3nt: TGTGCCAGCAACCTTCGGACTAGCCACGAGCAGTACTTC
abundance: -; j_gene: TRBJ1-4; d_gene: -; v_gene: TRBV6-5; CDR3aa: CASRRENEKLFF; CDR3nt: TGTGCCAGCAGGAGGGAGAATGAAAAACTGTTTTTT
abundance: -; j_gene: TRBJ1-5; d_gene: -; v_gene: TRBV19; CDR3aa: CASNEAMSQPQHF; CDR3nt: TGTGCCAGTAACGAGGCAATGAGTCAGCCCCAGCATTTT
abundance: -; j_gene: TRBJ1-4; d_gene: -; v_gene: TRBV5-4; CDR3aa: CASSSWDFPFNEKLFF; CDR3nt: TGTGCCAGCAGCTCCTGGGACTTCCCGTTTAATGAAAAACTGTTTTTT
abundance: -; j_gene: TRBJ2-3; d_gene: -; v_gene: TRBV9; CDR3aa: CASSFVEATDTQYF; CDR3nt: TGTGCCAGCAGCTTCGTGGAGGCCACAGATACGCAGTATTTT
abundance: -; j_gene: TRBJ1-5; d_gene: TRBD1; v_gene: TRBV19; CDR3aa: CASSVRQGLNQPQHF; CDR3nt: TGTGCCAGTAGTGTGCGACAGGGCCTCAATCAGCCCCAGCATTTT
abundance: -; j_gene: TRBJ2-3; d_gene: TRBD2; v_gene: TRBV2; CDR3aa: CASSEDGRTDTQYF; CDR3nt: TGTGCCAGCAGTGAGGACGGGAGGACAGATACGCAGTATTTT
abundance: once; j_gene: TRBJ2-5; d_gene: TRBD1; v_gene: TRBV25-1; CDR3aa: CASSERQGPMTTQYF; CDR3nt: TGTGCCAGCAGTGAAAGACAGGGCCCGATGACGACCCAGTACTTC
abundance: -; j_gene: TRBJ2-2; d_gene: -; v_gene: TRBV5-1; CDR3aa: CASSLSGNRNSGELFF; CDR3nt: TGCGCCAGCAGCTTATCAGGGAATCGGAACTCCGGGGAGCTGTTTTTT
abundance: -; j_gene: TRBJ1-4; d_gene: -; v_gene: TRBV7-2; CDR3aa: CASSLATGSNEKLFF; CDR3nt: TGTGCCAGCAGCTTAGCTACGGGAAGTAATGAAAAACTGTTTTTT
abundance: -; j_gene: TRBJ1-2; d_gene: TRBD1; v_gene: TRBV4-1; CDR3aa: CASSQGGGGSHYGYTF; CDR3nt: TGCGCCAGCAGCCAAGGAGGGGGCGGTTCTCACTATGGCTACACCTTC
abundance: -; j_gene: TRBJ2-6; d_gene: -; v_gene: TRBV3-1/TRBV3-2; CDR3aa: CASSQFRVVTGANVLTF; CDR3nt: TGTGCCAGCAGCCAATTCCGGGTAGTTACTGGGGCCAACGTCCTGACTTTC
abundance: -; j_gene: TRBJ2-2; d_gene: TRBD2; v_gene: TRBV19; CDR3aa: CASTRTSGIANTGELFF; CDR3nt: TGTGCCAGTACCAGGACTAGCGGGATCGCGAACACCGGGGAGCTGTTTTTT
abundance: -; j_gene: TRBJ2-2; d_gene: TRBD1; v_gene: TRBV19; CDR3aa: CASSTSWTGIGELFF; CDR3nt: TGTGCCAGTAGTACCTCCTGGACAGGGATCGGGGAGCTGTTTTTT
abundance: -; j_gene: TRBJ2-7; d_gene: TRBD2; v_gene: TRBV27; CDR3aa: CASSLGLGRAYEQYF; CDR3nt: TGTGCCAGCAGTTTGGGTCTTGGGAGGGCCTACGAGCAGTACTTC
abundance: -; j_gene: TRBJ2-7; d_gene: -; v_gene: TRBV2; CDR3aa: CASRPDSAYEQYF; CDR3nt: TGTGCCAGCAGGCCGGACAGCGCCTACGAGCAGTACTTC
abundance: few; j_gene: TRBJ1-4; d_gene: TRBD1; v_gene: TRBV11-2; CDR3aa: CASRLGTGGGEKLFF; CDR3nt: TGTGCCAGCAGACTAGGGACAGGGGGCGGTGAAAAACTGTTTTTT
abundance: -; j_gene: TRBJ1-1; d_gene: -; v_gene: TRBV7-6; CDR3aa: CASSLLGGDFRAEAFF; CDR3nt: TGTGCCAGCAGCTTATTGGGGGGGGACTTTAGGGCTGAAGCTTTCTTT
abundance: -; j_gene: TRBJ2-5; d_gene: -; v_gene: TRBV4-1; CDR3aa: CASSQDPGPRGQETQYF; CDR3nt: TGCGCCAGCAGCCAAGATCCGGGCCCCCGGGGGCAAGAGACCCAGTACTTC
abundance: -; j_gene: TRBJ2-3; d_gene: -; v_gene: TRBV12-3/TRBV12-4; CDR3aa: CASTRGASDTQYF; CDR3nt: TGTGCCAGCACCCGCGGCGCCTCAGATACGCAGTATTTT
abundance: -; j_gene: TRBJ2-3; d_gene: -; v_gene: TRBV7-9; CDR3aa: CASSLRGFIADTQYF; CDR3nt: TGTGCCAGCAGCTTGCGAGGATTCATCGCAGATACGCAGTATTTT
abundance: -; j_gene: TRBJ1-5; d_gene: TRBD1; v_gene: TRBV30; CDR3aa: CAWGEDRGELSSQHF; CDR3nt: TGTGCCTGGGGGGAAGACAGGGGCGAACTCAGTTCCCAGCATTTT
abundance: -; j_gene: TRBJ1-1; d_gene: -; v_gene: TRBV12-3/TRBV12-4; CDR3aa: CASSLVSFEAFF; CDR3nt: TGTGCCAGCAGTTTAGTAAGCTTTGAAGCTTTCTTT
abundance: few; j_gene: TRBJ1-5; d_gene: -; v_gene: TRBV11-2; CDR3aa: CASSPEISNQPQHF; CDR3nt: TGTGCCAGCAGTCCCGAGATTAGCAATCAGCCCCAGCATTTT
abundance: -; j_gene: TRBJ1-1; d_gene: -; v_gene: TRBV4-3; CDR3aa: CASSQVGQGTWATEAFF; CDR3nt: TGCGCCAGCAGCCAAGTAGGCCAGGGGACCTGGGCCACTGAAGCTTTCTTT
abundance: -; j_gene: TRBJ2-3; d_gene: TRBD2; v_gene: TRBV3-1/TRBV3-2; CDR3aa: CASSLGLAGGPDTQYF; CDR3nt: TGTGCCAGCAGCCTGGGACTAGCGGGAGGGCCGGATACGCAGTATTTT
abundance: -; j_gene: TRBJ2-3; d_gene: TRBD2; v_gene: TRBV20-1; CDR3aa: CSARERERDYF; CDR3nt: TGCAGTGCTAGAGAGCGGGAGAGGGATTATTTT
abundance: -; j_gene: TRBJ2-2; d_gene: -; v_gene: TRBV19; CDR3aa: CASSTPSWNTGELFF; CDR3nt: TGTGCCAGTAGTACGCCTAGCTGGAACACCGGGGAGCTGTTTTTT
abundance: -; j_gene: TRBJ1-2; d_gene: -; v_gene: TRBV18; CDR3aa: CASSPPEIRQLYGYTF; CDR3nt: TGTGCCAGCTCACCACCGGAAATAAGACAGCTCTATGGCTACACCTTC
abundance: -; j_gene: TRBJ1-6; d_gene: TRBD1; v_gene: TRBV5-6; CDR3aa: CASSWGQGITNSPLHF; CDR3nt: TGTGCCAGCAGCTGGGGACAGGGGATCACAAATTCACCCCTCCACTTT
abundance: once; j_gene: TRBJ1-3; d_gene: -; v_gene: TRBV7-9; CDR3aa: CASTPEEERNTIYF; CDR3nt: TGTGCCAGCACCCCGGAGGAAGAAAGAAACACCATATATTTT
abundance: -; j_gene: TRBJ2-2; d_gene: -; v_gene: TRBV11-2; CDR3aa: CASSLGEAGELFF; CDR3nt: TGTGCCAGCAGCTTAGGGGAGGCCGGGGAGCTGTTTTTT
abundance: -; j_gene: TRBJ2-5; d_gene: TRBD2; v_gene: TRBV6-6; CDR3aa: CASSLFRTSGSRETQYF; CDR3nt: TGTGCCAGCAGTCTCTTTCGGACTAGCGGGAGTCGGGAGACCCAGTACTTC
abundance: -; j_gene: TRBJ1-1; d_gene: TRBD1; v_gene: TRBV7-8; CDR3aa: CASSQGDSQVEAFF; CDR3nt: TGTGCCAGCAGCCAGGGGGACAGCCAAGTTGAAGCTTTCTTT
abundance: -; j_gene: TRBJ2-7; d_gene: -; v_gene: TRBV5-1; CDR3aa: CASSLGSAYEQYF; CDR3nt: TGCGCCAGCAGCTTGGGGAGCGCCTACGAGCAGTACTTC
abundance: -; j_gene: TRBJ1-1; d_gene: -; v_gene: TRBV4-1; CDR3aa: CASSSLRFLNTEAFF; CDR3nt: TGCGCCAGCAGCTCTCTTCGGTTCTTGAACACTGAAGCTTTCTTT
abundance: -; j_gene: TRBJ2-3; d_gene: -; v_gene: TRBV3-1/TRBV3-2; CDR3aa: CASSQPTSFDTQYF; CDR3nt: TGTGCCAGCAGCCAACCTACTTCTTTCGATACGCAGTATTTT
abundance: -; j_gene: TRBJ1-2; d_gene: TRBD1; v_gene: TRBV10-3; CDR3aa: CAISAGQGASGYTF; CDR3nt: TGTGCCATCAGTGCGGGACAGGGGGCGTCTGGCTACACCTTC
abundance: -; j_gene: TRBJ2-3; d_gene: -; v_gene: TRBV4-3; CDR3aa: CASSQDLAPARTQYF; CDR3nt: TGCGCCAGCAGCCAAGATCTAGCGCCCGCGCGTACGCAGTATTTT
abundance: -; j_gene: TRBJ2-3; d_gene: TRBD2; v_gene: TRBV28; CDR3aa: CASSFEVGAGYTDTQYF; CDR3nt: TGTGCCAGCAGTTTTGAGGTCGGAGCGGGGTACACAGATACGCAGTATTTT
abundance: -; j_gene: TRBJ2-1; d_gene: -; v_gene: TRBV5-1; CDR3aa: CASSYSRNNEQFF; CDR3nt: TGCGCCAGCAGCTATTCGCGGAACAATGAGCAGTTCTTC
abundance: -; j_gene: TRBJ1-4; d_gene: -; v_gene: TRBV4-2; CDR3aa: CASSQVAGLNEKLFF; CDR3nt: TGTGCCAGCAGCCAGGTGGCAGGCCTTAATGAAAAACTGTTTTTT
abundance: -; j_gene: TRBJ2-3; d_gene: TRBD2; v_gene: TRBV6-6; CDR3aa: CAIEKREGQDTQYF; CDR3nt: TGTGCCATTGAGAAGCGGGAGGGTCAGGATACGCAGTATTTT
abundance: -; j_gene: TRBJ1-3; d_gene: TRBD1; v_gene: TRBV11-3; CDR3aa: CASSRGQGTNTIYF; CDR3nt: TGTGCCAGCAGCCGCGGACAGGGTACAAACACCATATATTTT
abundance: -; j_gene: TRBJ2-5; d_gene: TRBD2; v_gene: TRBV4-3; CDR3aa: CASSQGATTSGMETQYF; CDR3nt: TGCGCCAGCAGCCAAGGGGCGACGACTAGCGGGATGGAGACCCAGTACTTC
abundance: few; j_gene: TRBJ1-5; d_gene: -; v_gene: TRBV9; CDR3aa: CASSVDGSNQPQHF; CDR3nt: TGTGCCAGCAGCGTAGACGGGAGCAATCAGCCCCAGCATTTT
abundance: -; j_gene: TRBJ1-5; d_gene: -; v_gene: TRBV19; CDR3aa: CASSKGDGNQPQHF; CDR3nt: TGTGCCAGTAGTAAGGGGGATGGCAATCAGCCCCAGCATTTT
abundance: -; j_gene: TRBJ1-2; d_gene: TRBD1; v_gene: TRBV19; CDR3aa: CASSIAGQAYGYTF; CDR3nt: TGTGCCAGTAGTATCGCGGGACAGGCATATGGCTACACCTTC
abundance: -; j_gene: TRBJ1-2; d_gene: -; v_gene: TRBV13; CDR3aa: CASSLGPSSVGYTF; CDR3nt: TGTGCCAGCAGCTTAGGCCCATCGTCGGTCGGCTACACCTTC
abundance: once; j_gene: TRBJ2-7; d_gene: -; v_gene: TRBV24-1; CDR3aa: CATSDLPGYEQYF; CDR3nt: TGTGCCACCAGTGATTTGCCGGGTTACGAGCAGTACTTC
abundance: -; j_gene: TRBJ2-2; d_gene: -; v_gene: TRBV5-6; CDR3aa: CASSFRGLNTGELFF; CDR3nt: TGTGCCAGCAGCTTCCGAGGCCTGAACACCGGGGAGCTGTTTTTT